The 20 T cell receptor beta chains in this list originate from one sample, sequenced in a study of CD8+ T cells in alopecia areata. In each case, RNA was isolated and then reverse transcribed into cDNA as the sequencing template. Sequenced by immunoSEQ multiplex PCR; TCRdb stores in-frame clones only, minus some. Of some 170,000 clones in the sample, about 63% are singletons; the top ten hold 14% to 15%. The material sequenced was CD4+ T cells sorted from blood, taken at week 0. The origin of the receptors is a human donor with alopecia areata.

This clone has only one observation. J is TRBJ1-1 and V is TRBV18; D remains ambiguous. CDR1 is KGHSH and CDR2 is LQKENI in the germline V gene. V dropped 2 bases and J dropped 1 base, with 14 bases sitting between them. The CDR3 consists of 16 residues. The CDR3 region is CASSPGLRSRNTEAFF. In DNA, the CDR3 is TGTGCCAGCTCACCAGGACTCAGGTCGAGGAACACTGAAGCTTTCTTT.

There are a few counts of this clone. The gene calls are TRBV19 and TRBJ1-5; D is possibly TRBD1 (5 bases). CDR3 length: 17 amino acids. V was cut by 4 bases and J by 0 bases, with 16 bases left in between. Germline V CDR1 and CDR2: LNHDA, SQIVND (reference sequence). The CDR3 spells CASSTERTPNSNQPQHF. The CDR3 DNA reads TGTGCCAGTAGTACCGAACGGACACCAAATAGCAATCAGCCCCAGCATTTT.

The V call is TRBV25-1, the J call TRBJ2-7; D might be TRBD2 (5 bases). Looked up from germline, CDR1 is MGHDK and CDR2 is SYGVNS. V was trimmed by 8 bases and J by 5 bases, leaving 13 bases between them. The CDR3 has 12 amino acids. CDR3 sequence (DNA): TGTGCCAGCGACGAGGGTGGGAACGAGCAGTACTTC. This encodes CASDEGGNEQYF.

This clone was found a few times. The chain has TRBV29-1 and TRBJ2-7, with D maybe TRBD2 (7 bases). The germline V gene encodes CDR1 SQVTM and CDR2 ANQGSEA. Trimming took off 4 bases at V and 3 bases at J, with 19 bases between the two ends. This CDR3 comprises 15 residues. The DNA of the CDR3 is TGCAGCGTTGTTTTAGCTCGGGGGGCGAACTACGAGCAGTACTTC. This codes for CSVVLARGANYEQYF.

The chain carries TRBV29-1 and TRBJ2-5, with a tentative D call TRBD2 (6 bases). Germline CDR1 SQVTM, CDR2 ANQGSEA. The CDR3 is 15 amino acids. Trimming shortened V by 0 bases and J by 3 bases, and 14 bases separated the two germline ends. CDR3 region: CSVEELGGAKETQYF. DNA of the CDR3: TGCAGCGTTGAAGAATTGGGCGGGGCCAAAGAGACCCAGTACTTC. Using reference TRBV29-1 and TRBJ2-5 for the parts outside the CDR3, the full variable domain is SAVISQKPSRDICQRGTSLTIQCQVDSQVTMMFWYRQQPGQSLTLIATANQGSEATYESGFVIDKFPISRPNLTFSTLTVSNMSPEDSSIYLCSVEELGGAKETQYFGPGTRLLVL.

Concerning this clone: Additional DNA sequences in this sample encode the identical CDR3. V and J are TRBV29-1 and TRBJ2-6; D ambiguous. This CDR3 is built from 12 residues. CDR1 and CDR2 (germline): SQVTM, ANQGSEA. The V end lost 6 bases, the J end lost 1 base, and 4 bases lay between the germline ends. The CDR3 loop reads CSVLSGANVLTF. The CDR3 DNA reads TGCAGCGTCCTATCTGGGGCCAACGTCCTGACTTTC.

The V call is TRBV11-1, the J call TRBJ1-1; no reliable D call. The CDR3 extends over 13 amino acids. Germline V lookup: CDR1 SGHAT, CDR2 FQDESV (reference sequence). Trimming removed 4 bases from V and 1 base from J, with 7 bases in between. CDR3 sequence reads: CASSYQRNTEAFF. The CDR3 coding sequence is TGTGCCAGCAGCTATCAGAGGAACACTGAAGCTTTCTTT.

V and J are TRBV29-1 and TRBJ1-1, with TRBD1 matching over 8 bases. The CDR3 totals 13 residues. V was clipped by 6 bases and J by 1 base; unmatched bases: 4. Germline loops: CDR1 SQVTM, CDR2 ANQGSEA. CDR3 sequence (DNA): TGCAGCGTAGACAGGGGTGCGAACACTGAAGCTTTCTTT. Its translation: CSVDRGANTEAFF. Together with reference TRBV29-1 and TRBJ1-1, the CDR3 gives the full variable domain: SAVISQKPSRDICQRGTSLTIQCQVDSQVTMMFWYRQQPGQSLTLIATANQGSEATYESGFVIDKFPISRPNLTFSTLTVSNMSPEDSSIYLCSVDRGANTEAFFGQGTRLTVV.

CDR3 in DNA: TGTGCCAGCAGGTCCGACAGGCACGAGCAGTACTTC. It specifies CASRSDRHEQYF. The chain uses TRBV6-5 and TRBJ2-7; D might be TRBD1 (6 bases). The CDR3 consists of 12 residues. Trimming took off 6 bases at V and 5 bases at J, with 11 bases between the two ends. Germline CDR1 is MNHEY and CDR2 is SVGAGI.

The chain is built from TRBV30 and TRBJ2-1, with D tentatively TRBD1 (6 bases). The CDR3 runs to 13 residues. Germline CDR1 GTSNPN, CDR2 SVGIG (reference sequence). Deletions cut 4 bases from V and 4 bases from J, with 11 bases between. This CDR3 is CAWTPTGYNEQFF. CDR3 in DNA: TGTGCCTGGACCCCGACAGGATACAATGAGCAGTTCTTC.

The chain joins TRBV7-2 to TRBJ1-6, with TRBD1 identical over 8 bases. This CDR3 region has 15 residues. Germline V CDR1 and CDR2: SGHTA, FQGNSA. V shed 3 bases and J 5 bases; nucleotides not matched to a gene: 3. The CDR3 loop reads CASSLGQANNSPLHF. The CDR3 DNA reads as TGTGCCAGCAGCTTGGGACAGGCCAATAATTCACCCCTCCACTTT.

The J gene is TRBJ1-1, the V gene TRBV5-4; D is unclear. This CDR3 comprises 13 residues. V shed 3 bases and J shed 1 base, with 7 bases lying between them. The V gene's germline CDR1 is SGHNT and CDR2 YYREEE (reference sequence). This CDR3 reads CASSSQRNTEAFF. In DNA form, the CDR3 reads TGTGCCAGCAGCTCGCAAAGGAACACTGAAGCTTTCTTT.

This sequence joins TRBV29-1 and TRBJ2-7; either TRBD1 or TRBD2 may fit D (6 bases each). V was clipped by 7 bases and J by 1 base, with 11 bases between them. Germline assignment: CDR1 SQVTM and CDR2 ANQGSEA. CDR3 length: 12 residues. CDR3 nucleotides: TGCAGCGGACTAGGACAGTCCTACGAGCAGTACTTC. It is translated as CSGLGQSYEQYF.

The V gene is TRBV13, the J gene TRBJ2-5, with 10 nucleotides matching TRBD2. V gave up 0 bases and J gave up 3 bases; unmatched junction bases: 4. CDR3 length: 16 amino acids. CDR1 PRHDT and CDR2 FYEKMQ come from the germline V gene (reference sequence). As DNA, the CDR3 is TGTGCCAGCAGCTTAGGCCCTAGCGGGGGTGAAGAGACCCAGTACTTC. It codes for CASSLGPSGGEETQYF.

The chain uses TRBV30 and TRBJ1-1; a possible D gene is TRBD1 (5 bases). The germline V gene encodes CDR1 GTSNPN and CDR2 SVGIG (reference sequence). V was pared by 8 bases and J by 6 bases, with 16 bases between. The CDR3 contains 12 residues. DNA for the CDR3: TGTGCCACCTCCAACAAGGGACCTGAAGCTTTCTTT. Amino acids: CATSNKGPEAFF. The complete variable domain, with remaining parts taken from reference TRBV30 and TRBJ1-1, reads SQTIHQWPATLVQPVGSPLSLECTVEGTSNPNLYWYRQAAGRGLQLLFYSVGIGQISSEVPQNLSASRPQDRQFILSSKKLLLSDSGFYLCATSNKGPEAFFGQGTRLTVV.

A few counts support this clone. The rearrangement joins TRBV29-1 to TRBJ2-3; 9 nucleotides line up with TRBD2. The CDR3 sequence is 14 residues long. Germline CDR1 is SQVTM and CDR2 is ANQGSEA. J was trimmed by 2 bases and V by 7 bases; bases with no gene match: 7. This CDR3 reads CSGVPSGVTDTQYF. CDR3 DNA: TGCAGCGGGGTTCCTAGCGGGGTCACAGATACGCAGTATTTT.

The rearrangement uses TRBV30 and TRBJ1-6, with D hard to call. The CDR3 contains 14 residues. Germline V gene data show CDR1 as GTSNPN and CDR2 as SVGIG (reference sequence). V lost 0 bases to trimming and J lost 12 bases, with 15 bases between them. CDR3 nucleotide sequence: TGTGCCTGGAGTGTACCTCGCGTTGGTGTACCCCTCCACTTT. This encodes CAWSVPRVGVPLHF.

V usage is TRBV5-1 and J usage is TRBJ2-7; D may be TRBD1 (5 bases). Germline lookup yields CDR1 SGHRS and CDR2 YFSETQ. Trimming cost V 0 bases and J 4 bases, with 14 bases left between them. CDR3 size: 15 residues. CDR3 in amino acids: CASSLGATGRYEQYF. In DNA form, the CDR3 reads TGCGCCAGCAGCTTGGGGGCCACAGGTCGGTACGAGCAGTACTTC.

The chain links TRBV30 to TRBJ2-7; D not resolved. V was shortened by 0 bases and J by 0 bases, with 15 bases between the two germline ends. CDR3 length: 16 amino acids. Looked up from germline, CDR1 is GTSNPN and CDR2 is SVGIG (reference sequence). The CDR3 loop reads CAWSVAQPRSSYEQYF. Here the CDR3 DNA reads TGTGCCTGGAGTGTGGCCCAGCCAAGGAGCTCCTACGAGCAGTACTTC.

The gene calls are TRBV30 and TRBJ2-3; 8 bases are a match to TRBD2. This CDR3 region has 13 residues. The ends lost 4 bases at V and 10 bases at J; junction bases unmatched: 10. Germline V CDR1 and CDR2: GTSNPN, SVGIG (reference sequence). Here the CDR3 DNA reads TGTGCCTGGACCCCCGCGGGGGGCCGCCCGCAGTATTTT. Translating gives CAWTPAGGRPQYF.